This TCR beta chain was identified in a study of T cell repertoires in cytomegalovirus infection. One entry per CDR3 protein results from TCRdb running MiXCR on the reads. The sample carries almost 550,000 distinct CDR3 sequences, 15% to 20% recorded once. The CDR3 is 12 residues long. This clonotype was found a few times. One end of the junction fails to match germline, which may point to a read error. The source is a human donor in good health (CMV status not recorded). Some clones in this sample may be carry-over from other donors' samples. The sample taken for sequencing was CD8+ T cells from PBMCs. The rearrangement uses TRBV5-3 and TRBJ2-1, with D hard to call. TRBV5-3 is sorted into the ORF group, with uncertain function. Here the CDR3 reads CASSLISNEQFF. As DNA, the CDR3 is TGTGCCAGCAGCTTGATCAGCAATGAGCAGTTCTTC.